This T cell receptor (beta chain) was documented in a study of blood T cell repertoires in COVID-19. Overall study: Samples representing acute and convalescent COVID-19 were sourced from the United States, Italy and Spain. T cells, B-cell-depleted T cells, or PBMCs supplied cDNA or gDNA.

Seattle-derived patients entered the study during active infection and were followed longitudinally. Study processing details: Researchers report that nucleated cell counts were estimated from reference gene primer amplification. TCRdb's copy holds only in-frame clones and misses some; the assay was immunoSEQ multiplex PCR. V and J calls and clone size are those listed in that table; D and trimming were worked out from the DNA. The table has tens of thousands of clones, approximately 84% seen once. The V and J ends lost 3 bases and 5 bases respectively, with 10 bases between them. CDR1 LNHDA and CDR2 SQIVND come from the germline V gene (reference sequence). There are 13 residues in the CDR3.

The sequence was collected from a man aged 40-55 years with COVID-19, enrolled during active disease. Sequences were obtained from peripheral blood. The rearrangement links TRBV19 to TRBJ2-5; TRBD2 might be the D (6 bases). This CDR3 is CASSIRDSETQYF. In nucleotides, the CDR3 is TGTGCCAGTAGTATTAGGGACTCTGAGACCCAGTACTTC.